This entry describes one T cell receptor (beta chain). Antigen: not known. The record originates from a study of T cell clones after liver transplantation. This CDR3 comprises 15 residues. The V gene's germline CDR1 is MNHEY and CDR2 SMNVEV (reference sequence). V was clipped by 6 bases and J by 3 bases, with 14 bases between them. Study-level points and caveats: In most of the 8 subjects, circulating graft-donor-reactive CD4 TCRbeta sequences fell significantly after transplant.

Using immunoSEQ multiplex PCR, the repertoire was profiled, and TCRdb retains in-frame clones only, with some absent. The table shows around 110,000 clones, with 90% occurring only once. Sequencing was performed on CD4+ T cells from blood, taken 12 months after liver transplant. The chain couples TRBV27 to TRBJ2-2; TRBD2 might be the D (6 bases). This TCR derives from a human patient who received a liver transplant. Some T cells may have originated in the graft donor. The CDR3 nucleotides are TGTGCCAGCAGGCGGGGCAGGGTGGACACCGGGGAGCTGTTTTTT. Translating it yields CASRRGRVDTGELFF.